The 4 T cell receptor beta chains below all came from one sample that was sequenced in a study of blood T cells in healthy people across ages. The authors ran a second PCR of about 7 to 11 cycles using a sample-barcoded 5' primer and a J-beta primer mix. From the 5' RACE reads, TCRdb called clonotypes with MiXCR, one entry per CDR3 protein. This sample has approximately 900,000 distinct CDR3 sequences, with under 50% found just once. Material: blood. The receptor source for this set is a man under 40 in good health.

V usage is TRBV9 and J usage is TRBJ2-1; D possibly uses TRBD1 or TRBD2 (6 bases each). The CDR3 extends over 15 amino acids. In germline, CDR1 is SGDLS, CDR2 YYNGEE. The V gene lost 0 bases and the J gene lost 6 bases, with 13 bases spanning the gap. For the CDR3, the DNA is TGTGCCAGCAGCGTAGGTGGGGGGCTCTTCAATGAGCAGTTCTTC. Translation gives CASSVGGGLFNEQFF. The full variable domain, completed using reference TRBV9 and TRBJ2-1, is DSGVTQTPKHLITATGQRVTLRCSPRSGDLSVYWYQQSLDQGLQFLIQYYNGEERAKGNILERFSAQQFPDLHSELNLSSLELGDSALYFCASSVGGGLFNEQFFGPGTRLTVL.

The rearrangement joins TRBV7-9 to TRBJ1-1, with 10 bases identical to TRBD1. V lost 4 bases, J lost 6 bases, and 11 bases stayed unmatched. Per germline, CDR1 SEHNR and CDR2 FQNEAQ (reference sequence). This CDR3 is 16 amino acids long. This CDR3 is CASSYGQGVRGAEAFF. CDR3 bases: TGTGCCAGCAGCTACGGACAGGGGGTAAGAGGCGCTGAAGCTTTCTTT.

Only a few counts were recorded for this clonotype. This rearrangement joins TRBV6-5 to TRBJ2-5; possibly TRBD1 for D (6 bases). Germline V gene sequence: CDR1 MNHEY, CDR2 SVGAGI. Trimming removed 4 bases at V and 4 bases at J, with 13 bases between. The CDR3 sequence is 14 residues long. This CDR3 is CASSFAGVGETQYF. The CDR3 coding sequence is TGTGCCAGCAGTTTCGCAGGGGTGGGAGAGACCCAGTACTTC.

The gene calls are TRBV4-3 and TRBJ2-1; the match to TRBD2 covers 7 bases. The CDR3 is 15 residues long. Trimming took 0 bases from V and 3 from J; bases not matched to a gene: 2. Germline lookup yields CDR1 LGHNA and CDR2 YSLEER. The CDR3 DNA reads TGCGCCAGCAGCCAAGAACGGACTAGCTACAATGAGCAGTTCTTC. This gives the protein CASSQERTSYNEQFF.